This T cell receptor beta chain stems from a study of blood T cell repertoires in COVID-19 (dated by TCRdb to about 2020). Some background on the complete study: Collaborator samples came from the United States, Italy and Spain and covered acute and convalescent phases of COVID-19. The samples were drawn from the first 160 participants of the ongoing ImmuneRACE study and from over 950 subjects provided by 6 global collaborators. The material from the prospective study consisted of cDNA or gDNA derived from T cells, B-cell-depleted T cells, or PBMCs. Deeply sampled blood TCRbeta repertoires from subjects exposed to, actively infected with, or recovered from COVID-19 were included in the dataset. The repertoires were made available in a free public database intended to serve as a resource for research on the immune response to SARS-CoV-2. A de-identified subject ID, COVID-19 status, age in years and sex were almost always included in the sample metadata. HLA class I and class II types, where available, came from metadata supplied by the sample provider rather than from assay-based typing.

One collaborating source in Seattle enrolled patients while the patients were actively infected and followed the patients over time throughout the course of disease. Collaborating institutions collected whole blood in K2EDTA tubes following their own protocols. For TCRbeta analysis, collaborators shipped samples as frozen whole blood, isolated PBMCs, or DNA extracted from either of those sample types. This clone was detected only once. This clone's antigen is unknown. Per-base quality was not reported, and no clone a single base away is much larger than it. Overall results and qualifications from the work: The amount of clinical and demographic metadata varied by source and participant and was provided uncurated.

The immunoSEQ Assay, a bias-controlled multiplex PCR, was used to amplify TCRbeta CDR3 regions from genomic DNA. In the authors' own workflow: Within the assay, amplification of reference gene primers was used to estimate how many nucleated cells each sample contained. Sequence reads were collapsed and filtered to measure the absolute abundance of every unique TCRbeta CDR3 rearrangement. Productive Simpson clonality was computed per sample as the square root of Simpson's diversity index over productive rearrangements. TCRdb stores this immuneACCESS table with in-frame sequences only. Part of the clones is absent; in the studies checked, under half of the shortfall reflects unresolved V genes, and no reason is known for the rest. V, J and clone size are taken as reported in that table, and D and trimming were inferred from the DNA itself. This sample has 60,000 to 75,000 clones in its table, and roughly 87% of those were observed once. Jointly, the top ten make up roughly 3.1% of the sample.

The CDR3 goes from the cysteine to the phenylalanine over 16 residues. Just CDR3 DNA is preserved here, 48 bases in frame from base 1. CDR1 and CDR2 are drawn from the germline V gene (reference sequence): SGHNT, YYREEE. Clipping removes 4 bases from V and 0 bases from J, with 8 as the unmatched junction base count. Sequenced input: peripheral blood. The sequence links TRBV5-4 to TRBJ2-3; TRBD2 agrees with 7 junctional bases. The source of this sequence is a woman aged 50 to 60 with COVID-19, enrolled during active disease. The CDR3 loop reads CASSLGPGGSTDTQYF. The sequence in DNA is TGTGCCAGCAGCCTGGGACCGGGGGGAAGCACAGATACGCAGTATTTT.